Listed here are 24 T cell receptor beta chains from one sample, sequenced in a study of T cells in Graves' hyperthyroidism and ophthalmopathy. Amplified regions were TCR beta CDR3 sequences from RNA transcripts. HTBI primers were the set used in a first-round RT-PCR of the TCR CDR3. TCRdb re-derived calls from the multiplex PCR reads in MiXCR, one entry per CDR3 protein. The top ten hold around 9.3% of the sample, which has approximately 870,000 distinct CDR3 sequences, roughly 37% seen once. Material for sequencing was blood. These TCRs come from a man younger than 35 with Graves' hyperthyroidism.

This rearrangement joins TRBV12-3 or TRBV12-4 to TRBJ1-4; D ambiguous. CDR3 length equals 11 residues. V gave up 3 bases and J gave up 14 bases, with 10 bases separating them. For the CDR3, the DNA is TGTGCCAGCAGTTTGAACCGGGTCCTGTTTTTT. Its protein is CASSLNRVLFF.

This clonotype appeared once. No conserved phenylalanine or tryptophan ends this CDR3, so it is likely a read error. The DNA is omitted, as the CDR3 cannot be located on it reliably, and the CDR3 follows TCRdb's listing. This chain links TRBV15 with TRBJ2-2; the tabulated D call, TRBD1, remains unverified against the DNA. The CDR3 region is 8 residues in length, termini included. CDR1 LNHNV and CDR2 YYDKDF come from the germline V gene (reference sequence). The CDR3 loop reads CATSRADP.

This clonotype was seen a handful of times. This chain links TRBV7-9 with TRBJ2-5; D is perhaps TRBD1 or TRBD2 (5 bases each). The V end lost 5 bases, the J end lost 5 bases, and 18 bases lay between the germline ends. Germline CDR1 reads SEHNR; CDR2 reads FQNEAQ (reference sequence). This CDR3 comprises 15 residues. The CDR3 here is CASSRLGQGVETQYF. For the CDR3, the DNA is TGTGCCAGCAGCCGTTTGGGGCAGGGAGTCGAGACCCAGTACTTC. The whole variable domain, filled in from reference TRBV7-9 and TRBJ2-5, reads DTGVSQNPRHKITKRGQNVTFRCDPISEHNRLYWYRQTLGQGPEFLTYFQNEAQLEKSRLLSDRFSAERPKGSFSTLEIQRTEQGDSAMYLCASSRLGQGVETQYFGPGTRLLVL.

The rearrangement joins TRBV29-1 to TRBJ2-1; TRBD2 matches at 8 bases. Trimming cost V 7 bases and J 12 bases; bases outside gene matches: 14. The CDR3 extends over 13 amino acids. Germline lookup yields CDR1 SQVTM and CDR2 ANQGSEA. The CDR3: CSAWGSGNKGQFF. The CDR3 DNA reads as TGCAGCGCCTGGGGTAGCGGGAACAAGGGGCAGTTCTTC.

The sample holds many counts of this clonotype. The chain has TRBV2 and TRBJ1-1; D unclear. The ends were cut back, 6 bases at V and 1 base at J, with 0 bases in the middle. CDR1 is SNHLY, CDR2 FYNNEI, per germline. This CDR3 has 10 amino acids. The CDR3 sequence: CASRNTEAFF. In DNA, the CDR3 is TGTGCCAGCAGGAACACTGAAGCTTTCTTT.

This clonotype was seen just once. Since a much larger clone is just one base distant, this may be a read error. The CDR3, as DNA: TGTGCCAGTTCCGGCAATGAAAACCTGTTTTTT. It codes for CASSGNENLFF. The chain recombines TRBV19 with TRBJ1-4, with D hard to call. Germline-derived CDR1 and CDR2 are LNHDA and SQIVND (reference sequence). CDR3 size: 11 residues.

This clonotype was detected many times. This chain joins TRBV19 and TRBJ1-1; the match to TRBD1 covers 9 bases. The CDR3 loop spans 15 amino acids. CDR1 and CDR2 from the germline V gene are LNHDA and SQIVND (reference sequence). Trimming at V came to 4 bases and at J to 4 bases, leaving 7 bases not matched to a gene. CDR3 sequence (DNA): TGTGCCAGTAGTACTACCGGGACAGGGAGCACTGAAGCTTTCTTT. Amino acid sequence: CASSTTGTGSTEAFF.

This clonotype was seen a few times. CDR3 sequence: CASSIDNTGTLEAFF. In nucleotides, the CDR3 is TGTGCCAGTAGTATTGATAATACCGGGACACTTGAAGCTTTCTTT. The chain carries TRBV19 and TRBJ1-1, with D maybe TRBD1 (6 bases). CDR1 LNHDA and CDR2 SQIVND come from the germline V gene (reference sequence). V lost 3 bases, J lost 7 bases, and 18 bases lay in between. This CDR3 has 15 residues. The variable domain in full, with the rest retrieved from reference TRBV19 and TRBJ1-1, is DGGITQSPKYLFRKEGQNVTLSCEQNLNHDAMYWYRQDPGQGLRLIYYSQIVNDFQKGDIAEGYSVSREKKESFPLTVTSAQKNPTAFYLCASSIDNTGTLEAFFGQGTRLTVV.

The rearrangement links TRBV7-9 to TRBJ2-1; 16 bases align to TRBD2. Germline V gene lookup returns CDR1 SEHNR and CDR2 FQNEAQ (reference sequence). This CDR3 has 17 residues. With 6 bases clipped from V and 7 bases from J, the junction kept 9 bases outside the gene matches. The CDR3 DNA reads TGTGCCAGCAGGCAAGGGACTAGCGGGAGGGCCTTGAATGAGCAGTTCTTC. Translation gives CASRQGTSGRALNEQFF. The full variable domain, completed using reference TRBV7-9 and TRBJ2-1, is DTGVSQNPRHKITKRGQNVTFRCDPISEHNRLYWYRQTLGQGPEFLTYFQNEAQLEKSRLLSDRFSAERPKGSFSTLEIQRTEQGDSAMYLCASRQGTSGRALNEQFFGPGTRLTVL.

This chain joins TRBV10-3 and TRBJ1-2, with TRBD1 matching over 8 bases. V lost 0 bases and J lost 7; bases outside the gene matches: 1. CDR1 and CDR2 from the germline V gene are ENHRY and SYGVKD. CDR3 length: 13 amino acids. CDR3 coding DNA: TGTGCCATCAGTGAGTCGACAGGGGCTGGCTACACCTTC. It specifies CAISESTGAGYTF.

The rearrangement uses TRBV6-2 or TRBV6-3 and TRBJ1-5; no firm D call. Trimming stripped 4 bases from V and 3 bases from J, with 7 bases between. CDR1 and CDR2 (germline): MNHEY, SVGEGT. The CDR3 contains 13 residues. CDR3 in amino acids: CASSSPVNQPQHF. The CDR3 region has the DNA TGTGCCAGCAGTTCTCCCGTCAATCAGCCCCAGCATTTT.

This clonotype appeared many times. The rearrangement joins TRBV7-9 to TRBJ1-1; no clear D gene. V was clipped by 0 bases and J by 7 bases, with 6 bases between them. CDR3 length equals 12 residues. Looked up from germline, CDR1 is SEHNR and CDR2 is FQNEAQ (reference sequence). As DNA, the CDR3 is TGTGCCAGCAGCTTAGCGGTGGGTGAAGCTTTCTTT. It encodes CASSLAVGEAFF.

The CDR3 DNA reads TGTGCCAGCAGGCCGACAGGGCTAGAGACCGTACAGTACTTC. Translation gives CASRPTGLETVQYF. The chain employs TRBV25-1 and TRBJ2-5, with TRBD1 matching 7 bases. Trimming removed 6 bases from V and 11 bases from J; junction bases left unmatched: 15. Germline V lookup: CDR1 MGHDK, CDR2 SYGVNS. The CDR3 is 14 residues long.

This clonotype came up a few times. In DNA form, the CDR3 reads TGCAGTGCTAGAAACCCACAGGGGAGCTATGGCTACACCTTC. Translation gives CSARNPQGSYGYTF. The chain joins TRBV20-1 to TRBJ1-2; 7 bases fit TRBD1. The CDR3 contains 14 residues. The germline gives CDR1 DFQATT, CDR2 SNEGSKA (reference sequence). Trimming took 2 bases from V and 4 from J; bases not matched to a gene: 7.

This clonotype was seen only a few times. The chain joins TRBV2 to TRBJ1-1, with D possibly being TRBD1 (6 bases). The CDR3 runs to 13 residues. V lost 6 bases, J lost 4 bases, and 12 bases lay in between. Germline lookup yields CDR1 SNHLY and CDR2 FYNNEI. The CDR3: CASRGGRITEAFF. The CDR3, as DNA: TGTGCCAGCAGGGGGGGGCGGATCACTGAAGCTTTCTTT.

The sample holds many counts of this clonotype. This rearrangement joins TRBV15 to TRBJ2-5, with D possibly called TRBD1 or TRBD2 (6 bases each). Trimming removed 6 bases from V and 4 bases from J, with 12 bases in between. This CDR3 has 13 amino acids. Germline V gene data show CDR1 as LNHNV and CDR2 as YYDKDF (reference sequence). The CDR3, as DNA: TGTGCCACCAGTCGGAAGGGGGGAGAGACCCAGTACTTC. Translated, it gives CATSRKGGETQYF.

This clonotype was observed many times. The chain is built from TRBV25-1 and TRBJ1-2; a possible D gene is TRBD1 (5 bases). The CDR3 is made up of 15 amino acids. Germline assignment: CDR1 MGHDK and CDR2 SYGVNS. Trimming left V 4 bases short and J 1 base short, with 13 bases between. The CDR3 nucleotides are TGTGCCAGCAGTGGGGACTTGGGGGATAACTATGGCTACACCTTC. Amino acid sequence: CASSGDLGDNYGYTF.

This clonotype occurred many times. The J gene is TRBJ2-7, the V gene TRBV7-9; TRBD1 aligns across 8 bases. The CDR3 contains 16 residues. J gave up 3 bases and V 5 bases, and 12 bases lay outside the gene matches. CDR1 is SEHNR, CDR2 FQNEAQ, per germline (reference sequence). CDR3 sequence reads: CASSTLSGGQGYEQYF. CDR3 coding DNA: TGTGCCAGCAGCACCCTCTCAGGAGGACAGGGCTACGAGCAGTACTTC.

This clonotype was seen at least ten times. This rearrangement joins TRBV7-2 to TRBJ2-5; D is possibly TRBD2 (6 bases). With 8 bases removed from V and 7 bases from J, the gap between germline ends came to 20 bases. Germline CDR1 is SGHTA and CDR2 is FQGNSA. The CDR3 loop spans 14 amino acids. The chain's CDR3 is CASSRAGRTVTQYF. CDR3 coding DNA: TGTGCCAGCTCCCGCGCGGGACGCACGGTGACCCAGTACTTC.

The chain uses TRBV20-1 and TRBJ1-5, with D possibly matching TRBD1 (5 bases). The germline V and J ends were trimmed by 6 bases and 9 bases, with 21 bases remaining between them. CDR1 is DFQATT and CDR2 is SNEGSKA in the germline V gene (reference sequence). The CDR3 has 14 residues. The CDR3 nucleotides read TGCAGTGCCGACCCGCCGGGGGACGGGCCGCCCCAGCATTTT. It specifies CSADPPGDGPPQHF.

The V call is TRBV29-1, the J call TRBJ2-5; 7 nucleotides agree with TRBD1. CDR1 is SQVTM and CDR2 is ANQGSEA in the germline V gene. The J segment lost 0 bases and the V segment lost 3 bases, leaving 10 bases of the junction unmatched. The CDR3 extends over 16 amino acids. The CDR3 loop is CSVEGRGQPYQETQYF. The DNA for the CDR3 is TGCAGCGTTGAGGGTAGGGGGCAGCCCTACCAAGAGACCCAGTACTTC.

This rearrangement joins TRBV10-3 to TRBJ1-6; tentative D call: TRBD1 (5 bases). The V gene's germline CDR1 is ENHRY and CDR2 SYGVKD. The V end lost 0 bases, the J end lost 6 bases, and 6 bases lay between the germline ends. The CDR3 covers 14 residues. CDR3 amino acids: CAISESGVNSPLHF. CDR3 nucleotide sequence: TGTGCCATCAGTGAGTCGGGGGTTAATTCACCCCTCCACTTT.

The chain recombines TRBV9 with TRBJ1-1; perhaps TRBD1 as D (6 bases). Trimming cost V 9 bases and J 1 base, with 13 bases left between them. This CDR3 spans 13 amino acids. CDR1 SGDLS and CDR2 YYNGEE come from the germline V gene. CDR3 sequence (DNA): TGTGCCAACATCGTAGGGGGGAACACTGAAGCTTTCTTT. Its translation is CANIVGGNTEAFF.

V gene TRBV20-1 combines with J gene TRBJ1-4, with D possibly matching TRBD1 (5 bases). The CDR3 consists of 13 residues. Trimming pared 2 bases from V and 4 bases from J, leaving 8 bases between. From germline, CDR1 is DFQATT and CDR2 SNEGSKA (reference sequence). CDR3 region: CSARSGLNEKLFF. The CDR3 DNA sequence: TGCAGTGCTAGATCAGGGCTTAATGAAAAACTGTTTTTT.